This T cell receptor (beta chain) appears in the sequencing data of a study of blood T cell repertoires in COVID-19. Study details: The samples span acute and convalescent COVID-19 from the United States, Italy and Spain. Sources were T cells, B-cell-depleted T cells, or PBMCs; the material itself was cDNA or gDNA.

Original data processing: Estimation of nucleated cell counts relied on the amplification of reference gene primers. Sequencing used immunoSEQ multiplex PCR; TCRdb keeps in-frame clones, though not all of them. That table furnishes V, J and clone size, whereas the DNA furnished D and trimming. The repertoire has 100,000 to 130,000 clones, around 90% of them found once; the top ten carry about 5.3%. The material sequenced was peripheral blood. The sequence came from a man aged 40-49 years with active or convalescent COVID-19.

The CDR3 DNA follows: TGTGCCAGCAGCTTAGCGGGAGGGTCTTTTGAGCAGTTCTTC. Encoded protein: CASSLAGGSFEQFF. The chain combines TRBV5-6 with TRBJ2-1, with 10 nucleotides matching TRBD2. The CDR3 length is 14 residues. V lost 2 bases and J lost 9; bases outside the gene matches: 5. From germline, CDR1 is SGHDT and CDR2 YYEEEE.